The rows below give T cell receptor beta chains drawn from one sample of a study of technical replicates of blood from several donors. Libraries were prepared by immunoSEQ multiplex PCR; TCRdb keeps only in-frame clonotypes and omits some of them. The sample comprises approximately 64,000 clones, approximately 86% of which are singletons, and more than 4.5% rests with the top ten. Specimen: PBMCs. Source of these receptors: a human donor in good health. Some clones in this sample may be carry-over from other donors' samples. Each CDR3 is given with its conserved first and last residue. The order of the fields is CDR3 length, clone size, J gene, D gene, V gene, CDR3 DNA, CDR3 protein. A D gene is named only where the DNA matches it firmly. Clone size is given for some rows only: seen once, a few or many times, or a class if the clone is expanded.

>14|.|TRBJ2-7|.|TRBV27
TGTGCCAGCAGTTTAAGGGGGTTAAGCTACGAGCAGTACTTC
CASSLRGLSYEQYF
>13|.|TRBJ2-2|.|TRBV5-8
TGTGCCAGCAGCCTCCCGGGCACCGGGGAGCTGTTTTTT
CASSLPGTGELFF
>15|.|TRBJ1-2|TRBD1|TRBV4-2
TGTGCCAGCAGCCAAGAGGACAGGGGGAACTATGGCTACACCTTC
CASSQEDRGNYGYTF
>14|.|TRBJ2-3|TRBD2|TRBV4-1
TGCGCCAGCAGCCAAGGCCTCACTAGCGGGGTTTGGTATTTT
CASSQGLTSGVWYF
>16|.|TRBJ2-5|.|TRBV15
TGTGCCACCAGCAGGGACACGGTGGGGGGAGTAAAGACCCAGTACTTC
CATSRDTVGGVKTQYF
>16|.|TRBJ1-5|TRBD1|TRBV19
TGTGCCAGTAGTCCTCGGGACAGGGTGGAAAATCAGCCCCAGCATTTT
CASSPRDRVENQPQHF
>15|.|TRBJ2-5|TRBD1|TRBV12-5
TGTGCTAGTGGTTTGACGCGGACAGGGGAAGAGACCCAGTACTTC
CASGLTRTGEETQYF
>16|.|TRBJ1-5|.|TRBV4-1
TGCGCCAGCAGCCAAGGAGGAATAATGGGCAATCAGCCCCAGCATTTT
CASSQGGIMGNQPQHF
>16|.|TRBJ1-3|.|TRBV30
TGTGCCTGGAGTATGGGTACAGGTGGCTCTGGAAACACCATATATTTT
CAWSMGTGGSGNTIYF
>12|.|TRBJ1-2|.|TRBV19
TGTGCCAGTAGTATGACGGCCGGGGGCTACACCTTC
CASSMTAGGYTF
>16|once|TRBJ2-2|.|TRBV27
TGTGCCAGCAGTTTACACGGTAACCTTGGCACCGGGGAGCTGTTTTTT
CASSLHGNLGTGELFF
>15|few|TRBJ1-3|.|TRBV6-5
TGTGCCAGCAGTTACTCGTCCAGGACTGGAAACACCATATATTTT
CASSYSSRTGNTIYF
>14|.|TRBJ1-1|TRBD1|TRBV19
TGTGCCAGTAGTACGCCGGGACAGGGGACTGAAGCTTTCTTT
CASSTPGQGTEAFF
>15|.|TRBJ2-7|.|TRBV5-8
TGTGCCAGCAGAGAGGGGGCAGGGGGGTCCTACGAGCAGTACTTC
CASREGAGGSYEQYF
>14|.|TRBJ2-3|TRBD2|TRBV6-5
TGTGCCAGCCGGACTAGCGGGGCGGCAGATACGCAGTATTTT
CASRTSGAADTQYF
>17|.|TRBJ1-2|TRBD1|TRBV5-1
TGCGCCAGCAGCTCCGTTCTGACAGGGGGCTCACACGGGGGCTACACCTTC
CASSSVLTGGSHGGYTF
>14|.|TRBJ1-5|TRBD1|TRBV6-6
TGTGCCAGCACCCCGGACAGGGTGAATCAGCCCCAGCATTTT
CASTPDRVNQPQHF